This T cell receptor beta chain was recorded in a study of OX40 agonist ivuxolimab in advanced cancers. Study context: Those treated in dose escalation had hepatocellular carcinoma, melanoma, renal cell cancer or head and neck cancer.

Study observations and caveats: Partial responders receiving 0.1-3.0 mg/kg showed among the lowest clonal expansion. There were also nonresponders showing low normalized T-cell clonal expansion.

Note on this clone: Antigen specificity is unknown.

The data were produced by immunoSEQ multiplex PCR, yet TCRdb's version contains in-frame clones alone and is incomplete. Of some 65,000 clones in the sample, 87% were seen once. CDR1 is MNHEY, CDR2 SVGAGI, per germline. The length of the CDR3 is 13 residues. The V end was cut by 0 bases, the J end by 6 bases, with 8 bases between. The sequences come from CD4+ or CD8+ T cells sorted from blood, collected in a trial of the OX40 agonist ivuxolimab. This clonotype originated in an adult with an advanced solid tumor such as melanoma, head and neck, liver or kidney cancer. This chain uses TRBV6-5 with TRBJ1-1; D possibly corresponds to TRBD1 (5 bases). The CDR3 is CASSYSWGPEAFF. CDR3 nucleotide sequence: TGTGCCAGCAGTTACTCGTGGGGCCCTGAAGCTTTCTTT.